The 21 T cell receptor beta chains listed next were all sequenced from one sample in a study of quantifying T cell responses using KT2 cells (TCRdb year 2017). General notes on the study: RNA was DNase-treated and reverse transcribed with TCR alpha and beta constant-region primers, mostly using SuperScript III.

The library was obtained by UMI-ligation and nested PCR. The instrument was an Illumina MiSeq. A single-stranded oligonucleotide carrying the Illumina SP2 sequence and a UMI was ligated to the cDNA 3' end using T4 RNA ligase 1. PCR1 used around 4 cycles (98 degrees C 15 s, 69 degrees C 30 s, 72 degrees C 40 s), and the beta primer was an equimolar mix of RC1.1 and RC1.2 that covered TRBC1 and TRBC2. Starting from the raw public reads, TCRdb applied fastp trimming at Q25, assembled clones with MiXCR and retained in-frame beta chains. Rows matching on CDR3 protein sequence are summarized as one entry with the most common DNA and genes. Here the sample has tens of thousands of distinct CDR3 sequences; approximately 6.8% occur a single time. Jointly, the top ten make up roughly 14% of the sample. The sample consisted of PBMCs spiked with cells of the T cell clone KT2. These receptors were collected from a human donor.

In its sample, this clonotype was seen a few times. The chain is built from TRBV7-9 and TRBJ2-7; D gene ambiguous. The CDR3 covers 16 residues. The germline V gene has CDR1 SEHNR and CDR2 FQNEAQ (reference sequence). The V end was cut by 5 bases, the J end by 3 bases, with 20 bases between. The CDR3 DNA reads TGTGCCAGCAGCCCGGATGAAGGAGTGAAGTACTACGAGCAGTACTTC. As protein: CASSPDEGVKYYEQYF.

There are a few counts of this clonotype. J is TRBJ2-3 and V is TRBV12-3 or TRBV12-4; 9 bases are a match to TRBD1. CDR3 size: 15 residues. After removal of 4 bases from V and 2 bases from J, the junction contained 4 bases not matched to a gene. The CDR3 sequence: CASSSGTGITDTQYF. For the CDR3, the DNA is TGTGCCAGCAGTTCCGGGACAGGGATCACAGATACGCAGTATTTT.

The J gene is TRBJ2-5, the V gene TRBV20-1; 11 nucleotides line up with TRBD2. The CDR3 length is 20 residues. V lost 6 bases, J lost 2 bases, and 23 bases stayed unmatched. CDR1 is DFQATT and CDR2 is SNEGSKA in the germline V gene (reference sequence). The CDR3 protein is CSATPPRVTSGTGSQETQYF. The DNA for the CDR3 is TGCAGTGCCACCCCCCCTCGGGTGACTAGCGGGACTGGGTCGCAAGAGACCCAGTACTTC.

The DNA of the CDR3 is TGTGCCAGCAGTCCCCAACCGACAGGGGGCCTTCAGCCCCAGCATTTT. Translation gives CASSPQPTGGLQPQHF. The rearrangement joins TRBV27 to TRBJ1-5; 10 bases fit TRBD1. Trimming took 5 bases from V and 6 from J; bases not matched to a gene: 10. The CDR3 totals 16 residues. Germline V gives CDR1 MNHEY, CDR2 SMNVEV (reference sequence).

In its sample, this clonotype was seen a few times. The V call is TRBV20-1, the J call TRBJ2-1; 11 positions agree with TRBD2. The CDR3 length is 17 residues. Trimming cost V 4 bases and J 0 bases; bases outside gene matches: 8. The germline gives CDR1 DFQATT, CDR2 SNEGSKA (reference sequence). CDR3 nucleotides: TGCAGTGCTATTGTAACTAGCGGGGGAAGCTCCTACAATGAGCAGTTCTTC. Translating it yields CSAIVTSGGSSYNEQFF.

This chain connects TRBV11-3 to TRBJ2-1; 13 nucleotides agree with TRBD2. With 5 bases clipped from V and 10 bases from J, the junction kept 8 bases outside the gene matches. The CDR3 is 15 residues long. CDR1 and CDR2 (germline): SGHNT, YENEEA. The CDR3 nucleotides read TGTGCCAGCAGCCCGGGACTAGCGGGACGGGAAGAGCAGTTCTTC. Its protein is CASSPGLAGREEQFF.

This clonotype has a count of ten or more. The chain has TRBV5-6 and TRBJ2-7; D is perhaps TRBD2 (5 bases). This CDR3 is built from 15 residues. CDR1 is SGHDT and CDR2 is YYEEEE in the germline V gene. V was cut by 4 bases and J by 2 bases, with 16 bases left in between. For the CDR3, the DNA is TGTGCCAGCAGCCAAGGACTTGGGCCGACCTACGAGCAGTACTTC. Translation gives CASSQGLGPTYEQYF.

The chain joins TRBV28 to TRBJ2-1; no firm D call. CDR1 MDHEN and CDR2 SYDVKM come from the germline V gene. V lost 4 bases and J 14 bases, leaving 15 bases between the germline ends. The CDR3 extends over 12 amino acids. The CDR3, as DNA: TGTGCCAGCAGTTCAAACCAGGTAACGAAGTTCTTC. This sequence encodes CASSSNQVTKFF.

The table lists this clonotype with many counts. The rearrangement links TRBV6-1 to TRBJ1-2, with D hard to call. Germline CDR1 reads MNHNS; CDR2 reads SASEGT. V was clipped by 1 base and J by 4 bases, with 7 bases between them. This CDR3 region has 13 residues. CDR3 in amino acids: CASSEVGIYGYTF. The CDR3 DNA is TGTGCCAGCAGTGAAGTGGGGATCTATGGCTACACCTTC.

V gene TRBV12-3 or TRBV12-4 combines with J gene TRBJ2-3; either TRBD1 or TRBD2 may supply D (6 bases each). V lost 6 bases and J lost 6, with 13 bases in between. CDR3 size: 13 residues. CDR3 sequence (DNA): TGTGCCAGCAGACCAGGGGCGGGGGATACGCAGTATTTT. Protein: CASRPGAGDTQYF.

At least ten counts were recorded for this clonotype. CDR3 protein: CASSFRDRGPLGQYF. The CDR3 bases are TGTGCCAGCAGCTTTCGGGACAGGGGGCCGCTGGGGCAGTATTTT. The V gene is TRBV5-5, the J gene TRBJ2-3, with TRBD1 matching 12 bases. This CDR3 contains 15 residues. Germline lookup yields CDR1 SGHKS and CDR2 YYEKEE (reference sequence). Trimming removed 2 bases from V and 11 bases from J; junction bases left unmatched: 9. The full variable domain, rest sourced from reference TRBV5-5 and TRBJ2-3, is DAGVTQSPTHLIKTRGQQVTLRCSPISGHKSVSWYQQVLGQGPQFIFQYYEKEERGRGNFPDRFSARQFPNYSSELNVNALLLGDSALYLCASSFRDRGPLGQYFGPGTRLTVL.

The chain carries TRBV24-1 and TRBJ2-1; 8 nucleotides align to TRBD2. This CDR3 region has 15 residues. CDR1 and CDR2 from the germline V gene are KGHDR and SFDVKD. V lost 7 bases, J lost 7 bases, and 11 bases stayed unmatched. CDR3 sequence reads: CATSPSREGFNEQFF. The DNA of the CDR3 is TGTGCCACCAGCCCCTCCCGGGAGGGATTTAATGAGCAGTTCTTC.

The rearrangement joins TRBV7-9 to TRBJ1-3, with a possible D match to TRBD1 (6 bases). V was pared by 4 bases and J by 0 bases, with 10 bases between. Germline CDR1 reads SEHNR; CDR2 reads FQNEAQ (reference sequence). The CDR3 is made up of 15 amino acids. The CDR3 reads CASSSGGFSGNTIYF. CDR3 DNA: TGTGCCAGCAGCTCTGGGGGCTTCTCTGGAAACACCATATATTTT. Full variable domain (remainder filled in from reference TRBV7-9 and TRBJ1-3): DTGVSQNPRHKITKRGQNVTFRCDPISEHNRLYWYRQTLGQGPEFLTYFQNEAQLEKSRLLSDRFSAERPKGSFSTLEIQRTEQGDSAMYLCASSSGGFSGNTIYFGEGSWLTVV.

This rearrangement joins TRBV21-1 to TRBJ2-1; the table assigns TRBD1, which was not confirmed against the DNA. TRBV21-1 is designated a pseudogene. The CDR3 totals 17 residues. CDR3 DNA: TGTGCCAGCAGCAAAGATGGCGGGGGACCTGGAAACAATGAGCAGTTCTTC. Amino acids: CASSKDGGGPGNNEQFF.

This clonotype has a handful of counts. V and J are TRBV6-5 and TRBJ2-7, with TRBD1 matching 7 bases. J lost 2 bases, V lost 6 bases, and 7 bases had no gene match. From germline, CDR1 is MNHEY and CDR2 SVGAGI. CDR3 length equals 14 residues. CDR3 sequence: CASSSVGQTYEQYF. CDR3 in DNA: TGTGCCAGCAGCTCCGTGGGACAGACCTACGAGCAGTACTTC.

The table lists this clonotype with a few counts. The chain uses TRBV12-3 or TRBV12-4 and TRBJ2-7; weak D call: TRBD2 (6 bases). Trimming left V 6 bases short and J 4 bases short, with 13 bases between. The CDR3 has 13 residues. Here the CDR3 reads CASSLGLEYEQYF. The CDR3 DNA sequence: TGTGCCAGCAGCCTGGGACTGGAGTACGAGCAGTACTTC.

This clonotype came up many times. The chain recombines TRBV4-2 with TRBJ1-6, with 7 bases identical to TRBD1. Germline V CDR1 and CDR2: LGHNA, YNFKEQ. Trimming cost V 0 bases and J 8 bases; bases outside gene matches: 7. CDR3 length: 16 residues. CDR3 protein: CASSQEVSRGDSPLHF. In DNA, the CDR3 is TGTGCCAGCAGCCAAGAAGTTTCCAGGGGGGATTCACCCCTCCACTTT.

This clonotype was picked up many times. This chain uses TRBV11-2 with TRBJ2-5; 12 nucleotides agree with TRBD2. CDR3 length: 16 amino acids. In germline, CDR1 is SGHAT, CDR2 FQNNGV. The V segment lost 5 bases and the J segment 5 bases; nucleotides outside the gene matches: 9. CDR3: CASSKLAGGQEETQYF. DNA of the CDR3: TGTGCCAGCAGCAAACTAGCGGGGGGCCAGGAGGAGACCCAGTACTTC.

This clonotype was seen at least ten times. The chain has TRBV29-1 and TRBJ2-7, with 9 bases lining up with TRBD1. CDR1 is SQVTM, CDR2 ANQGSEA, per germline. This CDR3 spans 14 amino acids. Trimming removed 7 bases from V and 5 bases from J; junction bases left unmatched: 12. The CDR3 here is CSGSKGQGTHEQYF. CDR3 DNA sequence: TGCAGCGGATCAAAGGGACAGGGTACCCACGAGCAGTACTTC.

The V gene is TRBV29-1, the J gene TRBJ2-7, with 8 bases that match TRBD1. Trimming removed 0 bases from V and 5 bases from J; junction bases left unmatched: 12. The germline V gene has CDR1 SQVTM and CDR2 ANQGSEA. CDR3 length equals 16 residues. CDR3 residues: CSVEDRAGTGLDEQYF. CDR3 DNA sequence: TGCAGCGTTGAAGATCGTGCCGGGACAGGTCTTGACGAGCAGTACTTC.

This clonotype came up a few times. This chain uses TRBV28 with TRBJ1-2, with TRBD1 identical over 7 bases. J gave up 5 bases and V 7 bases, and 13 bases lay outside the gene matches. The CDR3 extends over 15 amino acids. CDR1 and CDR2 (germline): MDHEN, SYDVKM. In DNA form, the CDR3 reads TGTGCCAGCAAAACTCCGGGGGACAGATTATATGGCTACACCTTC. Translation: CASKTPGDRLYGYTF.